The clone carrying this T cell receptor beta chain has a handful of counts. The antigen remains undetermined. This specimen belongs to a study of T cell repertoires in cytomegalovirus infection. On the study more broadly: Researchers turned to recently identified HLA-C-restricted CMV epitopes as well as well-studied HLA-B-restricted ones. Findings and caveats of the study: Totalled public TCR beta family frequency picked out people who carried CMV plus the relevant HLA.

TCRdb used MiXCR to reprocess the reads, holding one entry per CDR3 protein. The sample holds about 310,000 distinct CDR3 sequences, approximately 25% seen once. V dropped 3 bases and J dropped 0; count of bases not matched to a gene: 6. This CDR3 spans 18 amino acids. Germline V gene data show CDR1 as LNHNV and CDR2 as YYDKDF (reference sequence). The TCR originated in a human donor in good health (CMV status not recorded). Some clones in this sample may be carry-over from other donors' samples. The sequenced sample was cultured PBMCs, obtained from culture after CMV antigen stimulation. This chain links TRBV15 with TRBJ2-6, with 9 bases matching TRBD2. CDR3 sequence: CATSRILAGSSGANVLTF. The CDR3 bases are TGTGCCACCAGCAGGATTCTAGCGGGGAGCTCTGGGGCCAACGTCCTGACTTTC.